This T cell receptor beta chain was sequenced in a study of shared clonotypes between healthy human individuals. Study outcomes and limitations: In the sorted subsets, rarefaction showed sequencing was incomplete despite large depth. All-four-donor shared clonotypes had higher generation probabilities than non-shared clonotypes did.

The authors distributed each subset's genomic DNA evenly over several immunoSEQ plates. Measured with immunoSEQ multiplex PCR; TCRdb has only the in-frame clones, and not every one. The table lists 1.6 million or so clones, around 95% of them singletons. A word on this clone: Its antigen is not known.

The receptor's source is a man between 25 and 39 years old in good health. The specimen sequenced was naive CD4+ T cells sorted from blood. Subset of the sample: CD45RA+ positively selected.

The CDR3 nucleotides are TGTGCCAGCAGCCCGGGGGCTAGGGTTACCGGGGAGCTGTTTTTT. Its protein is CASSPGARVTGELFF. The gene calls are TRBV7-2 and TRBJ2-2; TRBD1 or TRBD2 may be the D gene (6 bases each). Looked up from germline, CDR1 is SGHTA and CDR2 is FQGNSA. The CDR3 loop spans 15 amino acids. The V gene lost 5 bases and the J gene lost 5 bases, with 15 bases spanning the gap.